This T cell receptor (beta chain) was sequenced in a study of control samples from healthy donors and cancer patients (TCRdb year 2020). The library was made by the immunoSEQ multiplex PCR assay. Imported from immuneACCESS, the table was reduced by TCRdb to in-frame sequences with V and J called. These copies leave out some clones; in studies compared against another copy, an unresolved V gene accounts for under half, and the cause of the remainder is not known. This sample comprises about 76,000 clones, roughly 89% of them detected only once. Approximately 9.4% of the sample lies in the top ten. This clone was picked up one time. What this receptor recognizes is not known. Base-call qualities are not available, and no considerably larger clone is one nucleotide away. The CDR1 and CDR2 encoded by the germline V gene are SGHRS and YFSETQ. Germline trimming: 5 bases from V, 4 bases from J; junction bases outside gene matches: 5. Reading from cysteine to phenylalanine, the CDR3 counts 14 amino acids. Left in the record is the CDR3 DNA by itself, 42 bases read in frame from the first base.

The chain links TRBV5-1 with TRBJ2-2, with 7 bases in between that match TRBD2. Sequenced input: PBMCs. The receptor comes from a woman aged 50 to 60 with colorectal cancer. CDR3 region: CASSAGEITGELFF. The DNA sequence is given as TGCGCCAGCAGTGCGGGGGAGATCACCGGGGAGCTGTTTTTT.